Below are 21 T cell receptor beta chains sequenced from a single sample in a study of T cell responses to AZD1222 COVID-19 vaccine (dated by TCRdb to the early 2020s). Receptor amplification or capture employed the immunoSEQ multiplex PCR assay. TCRdb holds this immuneACCESS table with in-frame rearrangements only. Some clones are missing; in checked studies, unresolved V genes explain under half, and the rest has no known cause. This sample holds about 110,000 clones; around 90% were observed only once. The top ten clonotypes cover 6.6% of the sample. This specimen's time point label, per the study, means: baseline before first vaccination. Material: peripheral blood, obtained on day 0 of AZD1222 vaccination. These receptors were taken from an adult in good health.

The V gene is TRBV27, the J gene TRBJ2-7, with TRBD2 identical over 11 bases. The CDR3 sequence is 22 residues long. V lost 3 bases to trimming and J lost 1 base; unmatched junction nucleotides: 23. Germline assignment: CDR1 MNHEY and CDR2 SMNVEV (reference sequence). CDR3 DNA: TGTGCCAGCAGTTTTTTAGATCTCCCAGGGGAATTTCGACTAGCGGGATCCTACGAGCAGTACTTC. This sequence encodes CASSFLDLPGEFRLAGSYEQYF.

This rearrangement joins TRBV5-4 to TRBJ2-5; no clear D. The germline V gene has CDR1 SGHNT and CDR2 YYREEE (reference sequence). Trimming took off 3 bases at V and 1 base at J, with 10 bases between the two ends. This CDR3 spans 14 amino acids. DNA for the CDR3: TGTGCCAGCAGCTCTGCGGCGACCCAAGAGACCCAGTACTTC. It codes for CASSSAATQETQYF.

Only one count was recorded for this clone. This rearrangement joins TRBV28 to TRBJ2-3, with TRBD1 as a possible D gene (6 bases). Trimming stripped 4 bases from V and 6 bases from J, with 20 bases between. CDR3 length: 16 residues. Germline CDR1 MDHEN, CDR2 SYDVKM. DNA of the CDR3: TGTGCCAGCAGTTCGCGGACAGCAATAGCAATTGATACGCAGTATTTT. It is translated as CASSSRTAIAIDTQYF.

The rearrangement uses TRBV18 and TRBJ1-5, with 9 bases lining up with TRBD1. V was clipped by 6 bases and J by 2 bases; unmatched bases: 11. The CDR3 length is 17 residues. CDR1 is KGHSH and CDR2 is LQKENI in the germline V gene. The CDR3 region has the DNA TGTGCCAGCTCTAAGGGGACAGGGAGGAACGGCAATCAGCCCCAGCATTTT. The encoded protein is CASSKGTGRNGNQPQHF.

The CDR3 here is CATSSPEREPYNEQFF. The CDR3, as DNA: TGTGCCACCAGCTCCCCTGAGCGGGAGCCCTACAATGAGCAGTTCTTC. V and J are TRBV24-1 and TRBJ2-1; 8 nucleotides align to TRBD2. Germline CDR1 is KGHDR and CDR2 is SFDVKD. CDR3 length equals 16 residues. The V and J ends lost 7 bases and 2 bases, in that order; junction bases with no gene match: 9.

The chain joins TRBV7-3 to TRBJ2-2; D is ambiguous. With 3 bases removed from V and 4 bases from J, the gap between germline ends came to 6 bases. The germline V gene encodes CDR1 SGHTA and CDR2 FQGTGA. The CDR3 is 13 residues long. The chain's CDR3 is CASSFLSTGELFF. CDR3 DNA: TGTGCCAGCAGCTTTCTGAGCACCGGGGAGCTGTTTTTT.

The rearrangement links TRBV27 to TRBJ2-1; TRBD2 is a possible D gene (6 bases). This CDR3 region has 16 residues. The ends were cut back, 5 bases at V and 4 bases at J, with 18 bases in the middle. CDR1 is MNHEY, CDR2 SMNVEV, per germline (reference sequence). In nucleotides, the CDR3 is TGTGCCAGCAGTCCCGGGACTGCCGGGTTTTACAATGAGCAGTTCTTC. Protein product: CASSPGTAGFYNEQFF.

The V gene is TRBV6-5, the J gene TRBJ2-1; D uncertain. The CDR3 totals 15 residues. CDR1 is MNHEY, CDR2 SVGAGI, per germline. V was clipped by 0 bases and J by 7 bases, with 13 bases between them. The CDR3 is CASSYSATWGNEQFF. CDR3 nucleotide sequence: TGTGCCAGCAGTTACTCAGCCACCTGGGGTAATGAGCAGTTCTTC.

This clone was seen a single time. The V call is TRBV4-3, the J call TRBJ2-1, with 8 nucleotides matching TRBD2. Germline assignment: CDR1 LGHNA and CDR2 YSLEER. The length of the CDR3 is 16 residues. The ends lost 3 bases at V and 5 bases at J; junction bases unmatched: 9. CDR3 sequence: CASSHAGTRGNNEQFF. The CDR3 DNA is TGCGCCAGCAGCCATGCCGGGACTAGGGGGAACAATGAGCAGTTCTTC.

This rearrangement joins TRBV10-3 to TRBJ2-1; 9 nucleotides line up with TRBD1. The CDR3 length is 17 residues. Losses at the gene ends were 0 bases for V and 3 bases for J; bases not matched to a gene: 6. Germline V CDR1 and CDR2: ENHRY, SYGVKD. The DNA of the CDR3 is TGTGCCATCAGTGAGTCAGGGGGACAGGGTATCTACAATGAGCAGTTCTTC. Amino acid sequence: CAISESGGQGIYNEQFF.

The chain couples TRBV27 to TRBJ1-6; D is perhaps TRBD1 (6 bases). There are 19 residues in the CDR3. The V end was cut by 1 base, the J end by 7 bases, with 23 bases between. Germline V gene sequence: CDR1 MNHEY, CDR2 SMNVEV (reference sequence). CDR3 sequence reads: CASSLYGTLFEGDNSPLHF. DNA for the CDR3: TGTGCCAGCAGTTTATATGGGACTCTGTTTGAGGGGGACAATTCACCCCTCCACTTT.

This clone came up a few times. The gene calls are TRBV4-2 and TRBJ2-7; TRBD2 might be the D (6 bases). The germline V gene has CDR1 LGHNA and CDR2 YNFKEQ. The V end lost 2 bases, the J end lost 2 bases, and 22 bases lay between the germline ends. This CDR3 has 18 amino acids. For the CDR3, the DNA is TGTGCCAGCAGCCAACGAATGACTATCGGGAGCCTACCCTACGAGCAGTACTTC. It translates to CASSQRMTIGSLPYEQYF.

The chain joins TRBV11-2 to TRBJ2-3; TRBD1 matches at 12 bases. Germline-derived CDR1 and CDR2 are SGHAT and FQNNGV. J gave up 3 bases and V 6 bases, and 10 bases lay outside the gene matches. The CDR3 is made up of 17 amino acids. The CDR3 DNA follows: TGTGCCAGCAGTTCCGGGACAGGGGGCAAAGGAACAGATACGCAGTATTTT. Residues: CASSSGTGGKGTDTQYF.

The rearrangement uses TRBV27 and TRBJ1-2, with D perhaps TRBD1 (6 bases). Germline V gene lookup returns CDR1 MNHEY and CDR2 SMNVEV (reference sequence). Between the trimmed V and J ends, which lost 3 bases and 2 bases, there was a span of 16 bases. The CDR3 spans 16 residues. This CDR3 reads CASSLGQGQGNYGYTF. CDR3 bases: TGTGCCAGCAGTTTGGGGCAGGGGCAGGGGAACTATGGCTACACCTTC.

J is TRBJ2-7 and V is TRBV27, with D possibly matching TRBD2 (5 bases). There are 14 residues in the CDR3. The germline gives CDR1 MNHEY, CDR2 SMNVEV (reference sequence). Trimming pared 3 bases from V and 6 bases from J, leaving 15 bases between. The CDR3 loop is CASSFSTTPSEQYF. In DNA form, the CDR3 reads TGTGCCAGCAGTTTCTCGACTACGCCGAGCGAGCAGTACTTC.

The J gene is TRBJ1-5, the V gene TRBV4-2; 7 bases line up with TRBD1. The CDR3 runs 16 residues. With V trimmed by 1 base and J by 2 bases, 5 bases remained unmatched. The germline CDR1 and CDR2 sequences are LGHNA and YNFKEQ. The CDR3 region is CASSQGQGLGNQPQHF. CDR3 coding DNA: TGTGCCAGCAGCCAAGGACAGGGCTTAGGCAATCAGCCCCAGCATTTT.

The genes are TRBV6-2 or TRBV6-3 and TRBJ1-1, with D possibly TRBD1 on 6 matching bases. The CDR3 has 15 residues. Germline V CDR1 and CDR2: MNHEY, SVGEGT. V lost 2 bases and J 6 bases, leaving 16 bases between the germline ends. DNA of the CDR3: TGTGCCAGCAGTTACACACAGGGTTGGAGCCCTGAAGCTTTCTTT. Translated, it gives CASSYTQGWSPEAFF.

The chain joins TRBV28 to TRBJ1-5; possible D gene TRBD1, 5 bases. Germline V gene sequence: CDR1 MDHEN, CDR2 SYDVKM. This CDR3 is 16 amino acids long. The germline V and J ends were trimmed by 2 bases and 4 bases, with 15 bases remaining between them. The CDR3 DNA reads as TGTGCCAGCAGTTTAGATTACGGGACCGATAATCAGCCCCAGCATTTT. The encoded protein is CASSLDYGTDNQPQHF.

The chain is built from TRBV12-3 or TRBV12-4 and TRBJ1-1; no clear D gene. Trimming left V 7 bases short and J 11 bases short, with 17 bases between. CDR3 size: 12 residues. The CDR3 nucleotides read TGTGCCAGCACCAAGCCCGGACTTAGGGCTTTCTTT. Protein: CASTKPGLRAFF.

CDR3 sequence reads: CASSRPNQPQHF. CDR3 coding DNA: TGTGCCAGCAGCCGACCGAATCAGCCCCAGCATTTT. The chain carries TRBV28 and TRBJ1-5, with D hard to call. The CDR3 covers 12 residues. V was shortened by 6 bases and J by 4 bases, with 7 bases between the two germline ends. Germline V lookup: CDR1 MDHEN, CDR2 SYDVKM. Combining the CDR3 with reference TRBV28 and TRBJ1-5 gives the whole variable domain DVKVTQSSRYLVKRTGEKVFLECVQDMDHENMFWYRQDPGLGLRLIYFSYDVKMKEKGDIPEGYSVSREKKERFSLILESASTNQTSMYLCASSRPNQPQHFGDGTRLSIL.

The V gene is TRBV19, the J gene TRBJ2-3; 8 bases map to TRBD1. The CDR3 contains 16 residues. Germline lookup yields CDR1 LNHDA and CDR2 SQIVND (reference sequence). With 1 base clipped from V and 2 bases from J, the junction kept 5 bases outside the gene matches. CDR3 protein: CASSIVTGATTDTQYF. The CDR3 DNA reads TGTGCCAGTAGTATAGTGACAGGGGCGACCACAGATACGCAGTATTTT.